This T cell receptor beta chain was sequenced for a study of OX40 agonist ivuxolimab in advanced cancers. About the full investigation: The costimulatory receptor OX40 (CD134) was targeted by ivuxolimab, a fully human IgG2 agonistic monoclonal antibody. Intravenous ivuxolimab was administered to patients every 2 weeks at six dose levels: 0.01, 0.1, 0.3, 1.5, 3 and 10 mg/kg. Among the roughly 52 dose-escalation patients, 19 had hepatocellular carcinoma, about 15 melanoma, 9 renal cell carcinoma and 9 head and neck cancer. In the dose-escalation cohort, 82.7% of patients were male, and the mean age was about 55 years, with a range of roughly 20 to 85. Patients were allowed to have had prior anti-PD-1, anti-PD-L1 or anti-CTLA-4 therapy, and around 40% of the dose-escalation patients had previously received checkpoint inhibitors. Partial responses were achieved by three dose-escalation patients, of whom one had hepatocellular carcinoma and two had cutaneous melanoma. The point of sequencing TCRbeta in the periphery was to test whether ivuxolimab changed TCR sequence diversity and drove clonal T-cell expansion. The monotherapy dose-escalation portion (N ≈ 52 patients) of the phase I ivuxolimab trial is reported in the paper. Study-wide conclusions, independent of this receptor: The antigen specificity of the clonally expanded peripheral T cells was not determined. Clonal expansion of both CD4+ and CD8+ blood T cells was observed from baseline to week 6 at doses 0.1 to 3.0 mg/kg. In partial responders in the 0.1-3.0 mg/kg groups, normalized peripheral clonal expansion was found to be among the lowest, especially among CD8+ T cells. Low levels of normalized T-cell clonal expansion were also seen in some nonresponding patients. After ivuxolimab, expanded clones were on average more numerous among CD8+ T cells than among CD4+ T cells.

Patients with a history of autoimmune disease or receiving systemic immunosuppression were excluded from the trial. Peripheral blood for TCR sequencing was drawn from every dose cohort at baseline, at cycle 4 day 1 and at cycle 7 day 1. The samples were drawn from a first-in-human, open-label, multicenter phase I dose-escalation trial of ivuxolimab. Adults with locally advanced or metastatic head and neck squamous cell, hepatocellular, melanoma or renal cell carcinoma were enrolled in the trial. Before TCR sequencing, CD4+ T cells and CD8+ T cells were sorted from peripheral blood as separate populations. Genomic DNA was extracted from sorted cells for sequencing of the TCRbeta CDR3 region. The immunoSEQ Assay was used for sequencing of TCRbeta CDR3 regions. TCRdb took over this immuneACCESS table, retaining in-frame rearrangements with V and J assigned. Such tables are incomplete; in checked studies, under half of the missing clones stem from an unresolved V gene, and the remainder is unexplained. In all, the sample holds fewer than 90,000 clones, and 85% of those were seen once. The top ten clones comprise less than 4% of the sample.

Of note for this clone: Its cognate antigen has yet to be identified. No base quality values were provided; no much bigger clone lies one nucleotide off.

This clonotype originated in an adult with an advanced solid tumor such as melanoma, head and neck, liver or kidney cancer. Sample: CD4+ or CD8+ T cells sorted from blood, taken in a trial of the OX40 agonist ivuxolimab.

The CDR3 region reads CASSLVGTAYGNTIYF. The DNA is TGCGCCAGCAGCTTGGTAGGGACAGCTTATGGAAACACCATATATTTT. The chain employs TRBV5-1 and TRBJ1-3; TRBD1 aligns with 7 central bases. Unmatched junction bases come to 6, with V trimmed by 0 bases and J by 3 bases. From its cysteine to its phenylalanine, the CDR3 spans 16 amino acids. Of the read, only the CDR3 DNA is kept; its 48 bases are in frame from base 1. The germline V gene gives CDR1 as SGHRS and CDR2 as YFSETQ.